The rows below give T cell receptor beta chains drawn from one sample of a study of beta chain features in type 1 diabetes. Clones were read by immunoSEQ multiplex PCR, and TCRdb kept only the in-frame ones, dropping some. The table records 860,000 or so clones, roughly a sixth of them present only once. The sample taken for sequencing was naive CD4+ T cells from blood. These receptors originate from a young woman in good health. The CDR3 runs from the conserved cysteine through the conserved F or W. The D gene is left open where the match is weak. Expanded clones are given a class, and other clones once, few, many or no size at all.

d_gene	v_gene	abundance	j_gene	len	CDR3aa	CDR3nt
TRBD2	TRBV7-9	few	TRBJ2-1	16	CASSIPGSGSYNEQFF	TGTGCCAGCAGCATCCCCGGTAGCGGGAGCTACAATGAGCAGTTCTTC
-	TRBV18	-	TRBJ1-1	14	CASSPDSGGTEAFF	TGTGCCAGCTCACCAGATTCGGGGGGGACTGAAGCTTTCTTT
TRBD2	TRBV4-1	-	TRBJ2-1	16	CASSRRLAGGPDEQFF	TGCGCCAGCAGCCGCCGACTAGCGGGAGGGCCGGATGAGCAGTTCTTC
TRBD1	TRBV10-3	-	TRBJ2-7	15	CAISGRQGDSYEQYF	TGTGCCATCAGTGGAAGACAGGGGGATTCCTACGAGCAGTACTTC
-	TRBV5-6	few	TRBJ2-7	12	CASSRMTGEQYF	TGTGCCAGCAGCCGTATGACAGGAGAGCAGTACTTC
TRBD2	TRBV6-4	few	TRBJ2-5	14	CASSDQPSSGPQYF	TGTGCCAGCAGTGACCAGCCTTCTAGCGGCCCACAGTACTTC
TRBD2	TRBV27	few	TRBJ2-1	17	CASSPLTGLAGVGEQFF	TGTGCCAGCAGTCCCCTAACAGGACTAGCGGGAGTGGGTGAGCAGTTCTTC
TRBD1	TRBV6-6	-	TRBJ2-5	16	CASSKFAGGAGETQYF	TGTGCCAGCAGTAAATTCGCAGGGGGCGCGGGAGAGACCCAGTACTTC
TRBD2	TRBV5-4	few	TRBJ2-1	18	CASSFAGLAGLTYNEQFF	TGTGCCAGCAGCTTCGCTGGACTAGCGGGCCTCACCTACAATGAGCAGTTCTTC
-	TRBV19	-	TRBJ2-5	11	CASSTGGTQYF	TGTGCCAGCTCCACTGGAGGGACCCAGTACTTC
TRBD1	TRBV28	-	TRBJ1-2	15	CASSLSPVYRGGYTF	TGTGCCAGCAGTTTATCGCCAGTTTACAGGGGTGGCTACACCTTC
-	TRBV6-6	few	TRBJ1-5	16	CASILKVRNSNQPQHF	TGTGCCAGCATCCTGAAAGTAAGGAATAGCAATCAGCCCCAGCATTTT
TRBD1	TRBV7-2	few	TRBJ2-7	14	CASSLGDSSYEQYF	TGTGCCAGCAGCTTAGGGGACAGCTCGTACGAGCAGTACTTC
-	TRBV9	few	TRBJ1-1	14	CASSVGGSGTEAFF	TGTGCCAGCAGCGTAGGGGGTTCGGGCACTGAAGCTTTCTTT
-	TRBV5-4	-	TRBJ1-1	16	CASSRAGGKMNTEAFF	TGTGCCAGCAGCCGGGCCGGGGGTAAGATGAACACTGAAGCTTTCTTT
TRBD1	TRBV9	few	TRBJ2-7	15	CASSLGTGSSYEQYF	TGTGCCAGCAGCCTGGGGACAGGGAGCTCCTACGAGCAGTACTTC
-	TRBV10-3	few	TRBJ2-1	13	CAIWDPPNNEQFF	TGTGCCATCTGGGACCCTCCGAATAATGAGCAGTTCTTC
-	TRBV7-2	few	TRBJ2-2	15	CASSLVQGTTGELFF	TGTGCCAGCAGCTTAGTACAGGGTACAACGGGGGAGCTGTTTTTT
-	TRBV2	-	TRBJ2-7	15	CASSEVTRAPYEQYF	TGTGCCAGCAGTGAAGTAACACGGGCGCCCTACGAGCAGTACTTC
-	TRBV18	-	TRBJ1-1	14	CASSPYRANTEAFF	TGCGCCAGCTCACCATACAGGGCGAACACTGAAGCTTTCTTT
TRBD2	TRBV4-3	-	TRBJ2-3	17	CASSQLSNGRASDTQYF	TGCGCCAGCAGCCAATTAAGCAACGGGAGGGCCTCAGATACGCAGTATTTT
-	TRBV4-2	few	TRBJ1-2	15	CASSQNPGNDYGYTF	TGTGCCAGCAGCCAAAATCCAGGGAACGACTATGGCTACACCTTC
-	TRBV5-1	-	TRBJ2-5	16	CASSFRVAPSQETQYF	TGCGCCAGCAGCTTCCGGGTAGCTCCCAGCCAAGAGACCCAGTACTTC
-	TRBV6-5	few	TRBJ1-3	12	CASLSAGNTIYF	TGTGCCAGCCTCTCGGCTGGAAACACCATATATTTT
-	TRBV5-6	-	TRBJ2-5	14	CASSSLGEGETQYF	TGTGCCAGCAGCTCCCTTGGCGAGGGGGAGACCCAGTACTTC
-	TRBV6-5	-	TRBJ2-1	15	CASSYVGDLRNEQFF	TGTGCCAGCAGTTACGTAGGGGACCTGCGCAATGAGCAGTTCTTC
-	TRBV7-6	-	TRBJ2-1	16	CASSSASGVPYNEQFF	TGTGCCAGCAGCTCGGCGTCGGGAGTCCCCTACAATGAGCAGTTCTTC
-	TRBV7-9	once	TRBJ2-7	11	CASSLTYEQYF	TGTGCCAGCAGCCTTACCTACGAGCAGTACTTC
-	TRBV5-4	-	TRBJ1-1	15	CASSLGTDVNTEAFF	TGTGCCAGCAGCTTGGGAACGGATGTTAACACTGAAGCTTTCTTT
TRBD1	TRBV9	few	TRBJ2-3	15	CASSVRTGGTDTQYF	TGTGCCAGCAGCGTAAGGACAGGGGGCACAGATACGCAGTATTTT
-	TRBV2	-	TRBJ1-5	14	CASSEPGGNQPQHF	TGTGCCAGCAGTGAGCCAGGGGGCAATCAGCCCCAGCATTTT
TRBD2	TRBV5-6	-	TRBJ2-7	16	CASSLLAGRVSYEQYF	TGTGCCAGCAGCTTGCTAGCGGGGAGGGTATCCTACGAGCAGTACTTC
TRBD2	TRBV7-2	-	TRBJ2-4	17	CASGPSGRDGAKNIQYF	TGTGCCAGCGGGCCTAGCGGGAGGGATGGAGCCAAAAACATTCAGTACTTC
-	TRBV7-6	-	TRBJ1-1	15	CASSLGLSGGGEAFF	TGTGCCAGCAGCTTAGGTCTGTCGGGCGGAGGTGAAGCTTTCTTT
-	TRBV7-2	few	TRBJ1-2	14	CASSLQGSGNGYTF	TGTGCCAGCAGCTTACAGGGCTCGGGGAATGGCTACACCTTC
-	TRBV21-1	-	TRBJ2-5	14	CASSKRPSRETQYF	TGTGCCAGCAGCAAAAGGCCTAGTAGGGAGACCCAGTACTTC
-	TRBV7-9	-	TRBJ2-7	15	CASSLGAGKTYEQYF	TGTGCCAGCAGCCTAGGAGCAGGGAAAACCTACGAGCAGTACTTC
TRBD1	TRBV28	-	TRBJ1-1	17	CASSPYKTGRIYTEAFF	TGTGCCAGCAGTCCCTACAAGACAGGGCGGATTTACACTGAAGCTTTCTTT
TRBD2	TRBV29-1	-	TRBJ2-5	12	CSGLAGGETQYF	TGCAGCGGACTAGCGGGAGGTGAGACCCAGTACTTC
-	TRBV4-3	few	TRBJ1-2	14	CASSQDLTGDGYTF	TGCGCCAGCAGCCAAGATCTGACAGGTGATGGCTACACCTTC
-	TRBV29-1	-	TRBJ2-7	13	CSVEVGSGYEQYF	TGCAGCGTTGAAGTAGGTTCCGGTTACGAGCAGTACTTC
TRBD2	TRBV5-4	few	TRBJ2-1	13	CASSGRERGEQFF	TGTGCCAGCAGCGGGCGGGAGAGAGGTGAGCAGTTCTTC
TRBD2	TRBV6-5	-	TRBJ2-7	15	CATEGGIAQTYEQYF	TGTGCCACCGAGGGAGGGATAGCGCAAACCTACGAGCAGTACTTC
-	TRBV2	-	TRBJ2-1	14	CASSVVSGDTEQFF	TGTGCCAGCAGTGTTGTTAGCGGAGATACAGAGCAGTTCTTC
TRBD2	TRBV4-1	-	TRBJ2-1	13	CASSQALAGDRFF	TGCGCCAGCAGCCAAGCACTAGCGGGAGACCGGTTCTTC
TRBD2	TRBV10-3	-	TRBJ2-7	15	CAISAGGGGSYEQYF	TGTGCCATCAGTGCCGGCGGCGGGGGCTCCTACGAGCAGTACTTC
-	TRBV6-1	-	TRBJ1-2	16	CASSEPGTGGNYGYTF	TGTGCCAGCAGTGAACCGGGAACAGGCGGTAACTATGGCTACACCTTC
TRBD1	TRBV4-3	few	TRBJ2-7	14	CASSHWDRGDEQYF	TGCGCCAGCAGCCATTGGGACAGGGGGGACGAGCAGTACTTC
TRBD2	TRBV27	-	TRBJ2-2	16	CASRFGAGLASGELFF	TGTGCCAGCAGATTTGGTGCCGGACTAGCCTCCGGGGAGCTGTTTTTT
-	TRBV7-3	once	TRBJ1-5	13	CASSFRANQPQHF	TGTGCCAGCAGCTTCAGGGCCAATCAGCCCCAGCATTTT
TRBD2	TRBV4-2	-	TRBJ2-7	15	CASSRELAGLYEQYF	TGTGCCAGCAGCCGGGAACTAGCGGGGCTCTACGAGCAGTACTTC
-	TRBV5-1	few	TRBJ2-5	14	CASSMGPAGETQYF	TGCGCCAGCAGCATGGGCCCCGCGGGGGAGACCCAGTACTTC
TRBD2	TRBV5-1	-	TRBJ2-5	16	CASSLNGAGGEETQYF	TGCGCCAGCAGCTTGAATGGAGCGGGAGGTGAGGAGACCCAGTACTTC
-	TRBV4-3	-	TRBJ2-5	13	CASSLGWQETQYF	TGCGCCAGCAGCCTCGGCTGGCAAGAGACCCAGTACTTC
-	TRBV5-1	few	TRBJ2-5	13	CASSLYPRETQYF	TGCGCCAGCAGCTTGTACCCCAGGGAGACCCAGTACTTC
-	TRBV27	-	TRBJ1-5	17	CASSPSRQVTGLLVQHF	TGTGCCAGCAGTCCGTCCCGACAGGTCACGGGATTACTCGTTCAGCATTTT
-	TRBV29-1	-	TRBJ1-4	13	CSVEGTGREKLFF	TGCAGCGTTGAAGGGACGGGACGCGAAAAACTGTTTTTT
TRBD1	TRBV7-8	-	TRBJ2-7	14	CASSAGDRGNEQYF	TGTGCCAGCAGCGCCGGGGACAGGGGGAACGAGCAGTACTTC
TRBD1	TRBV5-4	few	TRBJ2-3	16	CASSGTTGGLHGAQYF	TGTGCCAGCAGCGGAACGACAGGGGGCTTACATGGGGCGCAGTATTTT